Listed here are 13 T cell receptor beta chains from one sample, sequenced in a study of blood T cell repertoires in COVID-19. The repertoire was sequenced with immunoSEQ multiplex PCR; TCRdb's copy has only in-frame clones and lacks some. The data hold 200,000 to 250,000 clones, with roughly 84% observed a single time. The specimen was peripheral blood. These TCRs come from a woman older than 75 with active or convalescent COVID-19.

The J gene is TRBJ2-1, the V gene TRBV2; TRBD1 aligns across 8 bases. CDR3 length: 13 residues. Losses at the gene ends were 10 bases for V and 8 bases for J; bases not matched to a gene: 10. CDR1 and CDR2 from the germline V gene are SNHLY and FYNNEI. CDR3 residues: CAIRTGLVDEQFF. In nucleotides, the CDR3 is TGTGCCATCCGGACAGGGTTAGTGGATGAGCAGTTCTTC.

The rearrangement links TRBV6-1 to TRBJ1-5; D gene uncertain. V shed 2 bases and J shed 0 bases, with 8 bases lying between them. This CDR3 has 15 amino acids. Germline assignment: CDR1 MNHNS and CDR2 SASEGT. CDR3 protein: CASSEMTDSNQPQHF. The CDR3 bases are TGTGCCAGCAGTGAAATGACTGATAGCAATCAGCCCCAGCATTTT.

This clone was found once. The chain links TRBV20-1 to TRBJ2-1, with 7 nucleotides matching TRBD2. The V segment lost 5 bases and the J segment 8 bases; nucleotides outside the gene matches: 3. CDR3 length equals 11 residues. Germline assignment: CDR1 DFQATT and CDR2 SNEGSKA (reference sequence). The CDR3 DNA sequence: TGCAGTGCTGCCCGGGGGGATGAGCAGTTCTTC. Translation: CSAARGDEQFF.

This chain connects TRBV2 to TRBJ2-4; 7 nucleotides line up with TRBD1. This CDR3 has 13 amino acids. Per the germline V gene, CDR1 is SNHLY and CDR2 is FYNNEI. V lost 3 bases, J lost 6 bases, and 2 bases stayed unmatched. The CDR3 DNA reads as TGTGCCAGCAGTGATTACAGGGGAAACATTCAGTACTTC. Encoded protein: CASSDYRGNIQYF.

The CDR3 region is CASSSLRRAPSYTDTQYF. CDR3 in DNA: TGTGCCAGCAGTTCCCTTCGCAGGGCCCCCTCTTACACAGATACGCAGTATTTT. The chain is built from TRBV28 and TRBJ2-3; TRBD1 might be the D (5 bases). This CDR3 is built from 18 residues. From germline, CDR1 is MDHEN and CDR2 SYDVKM. Trimming removed 4 bases at V and 2 bases at J, with 22 bases between.

The chain links TRBV11-3 to TRBJ2-7; 7 nucleotides line up with TRBD1. Looked up from germline, CDR1 is SGHNT and CDR2 is YENEEA. With V trimmed by 1 base and J by 0 bases, 9 bases remained unmatched. CDR3 length equals 17 residues. In nucleotides, the CDR3 is TGTGCCAGCAGCTTAGTCCCCGCGGCAGGGGGCTCCTACGAGCAGTACTTC. Its protein product is CASSLVPAAGGSYEQYF.

The J gene is TRBJ1-5, the V gene TRBV10-3, with D possibly being TRBD1 (5 bases). CDR3 length: 14 residues. The germline V and J ends were trimmed by 4 bases and 9 bases, with 16 bases remaining between them. Germline CDR1 is ENHRY and CDR2 is SYGVKD. The CDR3 DNA follows: TGTGCCATCAGTGTTGACAGATACGGTGGGCCCCAGCATTTT. Encoded protein: CAISVDRYGGPQHF.

V and J are TRBV19 and TRBJ2-2, with 9 bases lining up with TRBD1. The junction had 7 bases not matched to a gene; V was cut back by 9 bases and J by 5 bases. CDR3 length: 14 residues. The germline V gene has CDR1 LNHDA and CDR2 SQIVND (reference sequence). CDR3 protein: CASSGTGRTGELFF. As DNA, the CDR3 is TGTGCCAGCTCCGGGACAGGGCGAACCGGGGAGCTGTTTTTT.

V usage is TRBV2 and J usage is TRBJ2-3; possibly TRBD2 for D (6 bases). The germline gives CDR1 SNHLY, CDR2 FYNNEI. V lost 4 bases, J lost 0 bases, and 11 bases lay in between. This CDR3 has 15 residues. The CDR3 sequence is CASSGRLVSTDTQYF. The CDR3 nucleotides read TGTGCCAGCAGTGGACGACTAGTAAGCACAGATACGCAGTATTTT.

V and J are TRBV9 and TRBJ2-2, with TRBD2 matching over 7 bases. The CDR3 is 15 amino acids. Germline V gene sequence: CDR1 SGDLS, CDR2 YYNGEE. V was pared by 0 bases and J by 3 bases, with 2 bases of the junction left unmatched. CDR3 in DNA: TGTGCCAGCAGCGTAGGGGCGGGGGACACCGGGGAGCTGTTTTTT. Translation: CASSVGAGDTGELFF. Drawing the rest from reference TRBV9 and TRBJ2-2, the complete variable domain is DSGVTQTPKHLITATGQRVTLRCSPRSGDLSVYWYQQSLDQGLQFLIQYYNGEERAKGNILERFSAQQFPDLHSELNLSSLELGDSALYFCASSVGAGDTGELFFGEGSRLTVL.

The V gene is TRBV19, the J gene TRBJ1-2; D possibly corresponds to TRBD1 (5 bases). The CDR3 totals 15 residues. Germline V gene lookup returns CDR1 LNHDA and CDR2 SQIVND (reference sequence). V dropped 3 bases and J dropped 0 bases, with 11 bases sitting between them. The CDR3 loop reads CASSISGNANYGYTF. The CDR3 DNA sequence: TGTGCCAGTAGTATCTCAGGGAACGCTAACTATGGCTACACCTTC.

The chain carries TRBV7-9 and TRBJ2-6; the match to TRBD1 covers 7 bases. The CDR3 extends over 17 amino acids. CDR1 and CDR2 from the germline V gene are SEHNR and FQNEAQ (reference sequence). J gave up 2 bases and V 5 bases, and 9 bases lay outside the gene matches. CDR3 region: CASSLTGAKPGANVLTF. Here the CDR3 DNA reads TGTGCCAGCAGCCTTACAGGGGCGAAACCTGGGGCCAACGTCCTGACTTTC.

The chain combines TRBV4-2 with TRBJ2-7; 9 nucleotides match TRBD1. The junction had 3 bases not matched to a gene; V was cut back by 1 base and J by 2 bases. Germline values: CDR1 LGHNA, CDR2 YNFKEQ. The CDR3 contains 15 residues. The CDR3 DNA is TGTGCCAGCAGCCAAGTCGGGACAGGGACCTACGAGCAGTACTTC. It codes for CASSQVGTGTYEQYF.